These 2 T cell receptor beta chains came from one sample sequenced in a study of identifying expanded T cells in peripheral blood. Libraries were prepared by immunoSEQ multiplex PCR; TCRdb keeps only in-frame clonotypes and omits some of them. The sample carries 51,000 or so clones, around 82% recorded once. The sample taken for sequencing was blood. Source of these receptors: a person aged 18 to 70 in good health.

There are a few counts of this clone. V gene TRBV7-9 combines with J gene TRBJ2-1; 7 nucleotides match TRBD2. Germline V gene lookup returns CDR1 SEHNR and CDR2 FQNEAQ (reference sequence). The CDR3 length is 17 residues. Unmatched junction bases numbered 9, after V lost 2 bases and J lost 2 bases. CDR3 sequence (DNA): TGTGCCAGCAGCTTATTCGGCGGGAGTACAACCTACAATGAGCAGTTCTTC. Amino acid sequence: CASSLFGGSTTYNEQFF.

The chain links TRBV7-9 to TRBJ2-1, with 7 bases that match TRBD2. CDR3 length: 16 residues. V lost 3 bases and J lost 9; bases outside the gene matches: 14. Per germline, CDR1 SEHNR and CDR2 FQNEAQ (reference sequence). This chain's CDR3 is CASSFLAGAGQGEQFF. The DNA for the CDR3 is TGTGCCAGCAGCTTTCTCGCGGGAGCCGGCCAGGGTGAGCAGTTCTTC.